This entry lists 5 T cell receptor beta chains sequenced from one sample in a study of identical twins. TCRdb itself ran the 5' RACE reads through MiXCR, one entry per CDR3 protein. The data hold 470,000 or so distinct CDR3 sequences, with roughly a quarter observed a single time. This sample was shared with a second study, whose subject was T cells expressing NK-cell markers.

What was sequenced was CD4+ T cells sorted from blood. The receptors here all came from a woman aged 18 to 35 in good health.

This clonotype appeared a few times. V usage is TRBV7-3 and J usage is TRBJ2-7, with 7 bases aligning to TRBD2. This CDR3 contains 15 residues. J gave up 10 bases and V 2 bases, and 14 bases lay outside the gene matches. Germline V lookup: CDR1 SGHTA, CDR2 FQGTGA. The CDR3 region has the DNA TGTGCCAGCAGCTTAGATGGGGGGGAGTCCCCCGTCCAGTACTTC. This sequence encodes CASSLDGGESPVQYF.

The V call is TRBV11-2, the J call TRBJ2-3; D may be TRBD2 (6 bases). Looked up from germline, CDR1 is SGHAT and CDR2 is FQNNGV. This CDR3 spans 14 amino acids. V was shortened by 8 bases and J by 6 bases, with 18 bases between the two germline ends. For the CDR3, the DNA is TGTGCCAGCGTCAACCCGGGGACTCGTGATACGCAGTATTTT. Amino acid sequence: CASVNPGTRDTQYF.

The rearrangement links TRBV6-1 to TRBJ1-1, with TRBD1 matching 8 bases. Germline assignment: CDR1 MNHNS and CDR2 SASEGT. V trimming: 3 bases; J trimming: 5 bases; junction bases outside the gene matches: 5. The CDR3 consists of 14 residues. CDR3 DNA sequence: TGTGCCAGCAGTGATCGACAGGGGATAACTGAAGCTTTCTTT. It specifies CASSDRQGITEAFF.

This clonotype was counted at least ten times. The rearrangement joins TRBV18 to TRBJ2-5; the D is unclear. CDR1 is KGHSH and CDR2 is LQKENI in the germline V gene. Trimming pared 2 bases from V and 5 bases from J, leaving 3 bases between. The CDR3 runs 11 residues. The DNA for the CDR3 is TGTGCCAGCTCACCAGCGGAGACCCAGTACTTC. This codes for CASSPAETQYF.

This clonotype was counted a few times. The CDR3 sequence: CASSLEGPLHF. The DNA for the CDR3 is TGCGCCAGCAGCTTGGAGGGACCCCTCCACTTT. The chain has TRBV5-1 and TRBJ1-6; D remains unclear. V was shortened by 0 bases and J by 12 bases, with 4 bases between the two germline ends. Germline CDR1 SGHRS, CDR2 YFSETQ. This CDR3 region has 11 residues. Drawing the rest from reference TRBV5-1 and TRBJ1-6, the complete variable domain is KAGVTQTPRYLIKTRGQQVTLSCSPISGHRSVSWYQQTPGQGLQFLFEYFSETQRNKGNFPGRFSGRQFSNSRSEMNVSTLELGDSALYLCASSLEGPLHFGNGTRLTVT.